A single sample gave rise to the 21 T cell receptor beta chains below, sequenced in a study of cytomegalovirus exposure and HLA in healthy donors. It was with 60 Vbeta and 13 Jbeta primers that the PCR ran. Clones were sequenced by immunoSEQ multiplex PCR, and TCRdb holds only the in-frame ones, with some missing. The data show 100,000 or so clones, 83% seen once. Sequencing was done on a sample of PBMCs. These TCRs come from a man younger than 30 in good health and CMV-seronegative.

This clone was recorded once. The chain combines TRBV18 with TRBJ2-1; weak D call: TRBD2 (6 bases). The V gene lost 3 bases and the J gene lost 2 bases, with 17 bases spanning the gap. The germline V gene encodes CDR1 KGHSH and CDR2 LQKENI. The CDR3 length is 17 residues. CDR3: CASSPTPAAGAYNEQFF. CDR3 DNA sequence: TGTGCCAGCTCACCGACACCTGCAGCGGGCGCCTACAATGAGCAGTTCTTC.

The chain has TRBV4-3 and TRBJ2-5; D perhaps matches TRBD2 (6 bases). This CDR3 contains 15 residues. Germline lookup yields CDR1 LGHNA and CDR2 YSLEER. V shed 0 bases and J shed 11 bases, with 19 bases lying between them. The CDR3 DNA reads as TGCGCCAGCAGCCAAGATCGTAGGACCCGCGGGGAGCAGTACTTC. It yields the protein CASSQDRRTRGEQYF.

This chain connects TRBV27 to TRBJ1-2; D might be TRBD1 (5 bases). Germline V gene data show CDR1 as MNHEY and CDR2 as SMNVEV (reference sequence). V dropped 2 bases and J dropped 8 bases, with 18 bases sitting between them. This CDR3 is 15 amino acids long. The CDR3 sequence is CASSLRARELYGYTF. The CDR3 bases are TGTGCCAGCAGTTTAAGGGCCAGGGAACTATACGGCTACACCTTC.

The chain combines TRBV7-3 with TRBJ2-3; 9 bases map to TRBD1. V lost 3 bases, J lost 5 bases, and 3 bases stayed unmatched. CDR3 length equals 14 residues. In germline, CDR1 is SGHTA, CDR2 FQGTGA. The CDR3 is CASSLGQGRDTQYF. For the CDR3, the DNA is TGTGCCAGCAGCTTGGGACAGGGAAGAGATACGCAGTATTTT.

V is TRBV7-2 and J is TRBJ2-3; D is perhaps TRBD2 (6 bases). V lost 6 bases and J lost 6, with 22 bases in between. The CDR3 is made up of 16 amino acids. Germline assignment: CDR1 SGHTA and CDR2 FQGNSA. The CDR3 nucleotides are TGTGCCAGCAGTTATACCGGGACCGGGAGATTGGATACGCAGTATTTT. Protein product: CASSYTGTGRLDTQYF.

The chain has TRBV28 and TRBJ2-7, with 10 bases identical to TRBD1. The CDR3 extends over 14 amino acids. Germline V CDR1 and CDR2: MDHEN, SYDVKM. After removal of 4 bases from V and 3 bases from J, the junction contained 3 bases not matched to a gene. CDR3 residues: CASSSTGGGYEQYF. CDR3 DNA: TGTGCCAGCAGTTCGACAGGGGGCGGCTACGAGCAGTACTTC.

The V and J genes are TRBV2 and TRBJ1-1; D not certain. V shed 4 bases and J shed 1 base, with 13 bases lying between them. Germline V gene sequence: CDR1 SNHLY, CDR2 FYNNEI. The CDR3 is 15 residues long. CDR3 region: CASSGWIGRNTEAFF. In DNA, the CDR3 is TGTGCCAGCAGTGGTTGGATAGGGAGGAACACTGAAGCTTTCTTT. Full variable domain (rest looked up from reference TRBV2 and TRBJ1-1): EPEVTQTPSHQVTQMGQEVILRCVPISNHLYFYWYRQILGQKVEFLVSFYNNEISEKSEIFDDQFSVERPDGSNFTLKIRSTKLEDSAMYFCASSGWIGRNTEAFFGQGTRLTVV.

J is TRBJ2-3 and V is TRBV27, with 11 bases matching TRBD1. J was trimmed by 7 bases and V by 3 bases; bases with no gene match: 6. The CDR3 is made up of 15 amino acids. Germline lookup yields CDR1 MNHEY and CDR2 SMNVEV (reference sequence). The CDR3 DNA reads TGTGCCAGCAGTTTTGTCGGGACAGGGGGGCATACGCAGTATTTT. It specifies CASSFVGTGGHTQYF.

The chain recombines TRBV6-5 with TRBJ2-1, with TRBD2 identical over 15 bases. This CDR3 has 15 residues. The germline V gene has CDR1 MNHEY and CDR2 SVGAGI. The CDR3 region is CATRRTSGREGGQFF. The CDR3 DNA reads as TGTGCTACCCGTCGGACTAGCGGGAGGGAGGGGGGGCAGTTCTTC.

The chain employs TRBV7-2 and TRBJ2-5; 8 bases fit TRBD2. From germline, CDR1 is SGHTA and CDR2 FQGNSA. The CDR3 is 15 residues long. Trimming took 5 bases from V and 4 from J; bases not matched to a gene: 9. The CDR3 region is CASSISGSGRETQYF. CDR3 DNA: TGTGCCAGCAGCATCAGCGGGAGCGGTAGAGAGACCCAGTACTTC.

The chain has TRBV28 and TRBJ2-6; a weak D match, TRBD2 (7 bases). Deletions cut 10 bases from V and 0 bases from J, with 19 bases between. The CDR3 runs to 17 residues. Germline lookup yields CDR1 MDHEN and CDR2 SYDVKM. The CDR3 coding sequence is TGTGCCACCGGGGGAGGGGGGCTAAGCTCTGGGGCCAACGTCCTGACTTTC. This sequence encodes CATGGGGLSSGANVLTF.

V is TRBV28 and J is TRBJ1-5, with D possibly TRBD1 on 5 matching bases. There are 12 residues in the CDR3. Germline V gene sequence: CDR1 MDHEN, CDR2 SYDVKM. V gave up 3 bases and J gave up 7 bases, with 7 bases separating them. CDR3 nucleotide sequence: TGTGCCAGCAGTTTCAACAGGCAGCCCCAGCATTTT. It codes for CASSFNRQPQHF.

V is TRBV6-4 and J is TRBJ2-3, with D tentatively TRBD2 (6 bases). Germline CDR1 reads MRHNA; CDR2 reads SNTAGT. The CDR3 totals 14 residues. Trimming left V 0 bases short and J 6 bases short, with 10 bases between. CDR3 in DNA: TGTGCCAGCAGTGACTCGGGGGGTTGGGATACGCAGTATTTT. It encodes CASSDSGGWDTQYF.

A word on this clone: The junction differs from germline at one of its ends, possibly a read error. This chain connects TRBV7-9 to TRBJ2-5; D gene unclear. This CDR3 is 14 amino acids long. Germline CDR1 reads SEHNR; CDR2 reads FQNEAQ (reference sequence). CDR3 region: CSSSRQEPKETQYF. The CDR3 nucleotides are TGTTCCAGCAGCAGGCAGGAACCCAAAGAGACCCAGTACTTC. Looking up the rest from reference TRBV7-9 and TRBJ2-5 gives the full variable domain: DTGVSQNPRHKITKRGQNVTFRCDPISEHNRLYWYRQTLGQGPEFLTYFQNEAQLEKSRLLSDRFSAERPKGSFSTLEIQRTEQGDSAMYLCSSSRQEPKETQYFGPGTRLLVL.

This clone has more than one count but fewer than ten. Other DNA variants within this sample encode the same CDR3. This chain joins TRBV5-8 and TRBJ1-4; D is perhaps TRBD1 (5 bases). Trimming took 0 bases from V and 8 from J, leaving 14 bases between them. CDR3 size: 15 residues. Germline assignment: CDR1 SGHTS and CDR2 YDEGEE. In nucleotides, the CDR3 is TGTGCCAGCAGCTTGGACTTTACAGGTCGAGAAAAACTGTTTTTT. Its translation is CASSLDFTGREKLFF.

The CDR3 sequence is CASGGRLVSTGELFF. CDR3 DNA sequence: TGTGCCAGCGGAGGAAGATTAGTTTCCACCGGGGAGCTGTTTTTT. The chain carries TRBV2 and TRBJ2-2, with D maybe TRBD2 (5 bases). The germline gives CDR1 SNHLY, CDR2 FYNNEI. Between the trimmed V and J ends, which lost 8 bases and 4 bases, there was a span of 17 bases. This CDR3 spans 15 amino acids.

This chain uses TRBV28 with TRBJ2-7; TRBD1 matches 9 bases. CDR1 is MDHEN and CDR2 is SYDVKM in the germline V gene. This CDR3 comprises 14 residues. V lost 6 bases, J lost 5 bases, and 8 bases stayed unmatched. The CDR3 here is CASSLTGGKHEQYF. CDR3 coding DNA: TGTGCCAGCAGCCTGACAGGGGGTAAGCACGAGCAGTACTTC.

V gene TRBV6-5 combines with J gene TRBJ2-7, with 9 bases lining up with TRBD2. CDR1 is MNHEY, CDR2 SVGAGI, per germline. The V gene end was trimmed by 4 bases and the J gene end by 6 bases; junction bases not matched to a gene: 7. The CDR3 covers 14 residues. This chain's CDR3 is CASSFLAGSLEQYF. The CDR3 nucleotides are TGTGCCAGCAGTTTTCTAGCGGGATCTCTCGAGCAGTACTTC.

This rearrangement joins TRBV6-1 to TRBJ2-1, with a weak D call TRBD1 (6 bases). Per germline, CDR1 MNHNS and CDR2 SASEGT. The CDR3 spans 14 residues. Trimming left V 3 bases short and J 0 bases short, with 6 bases between. DNA of the CDR3: TGTGCCAGCAGTGAGGGACACTCCTACAATGAGCAGTTCTTC. This sequence encodes CASSEGHSYNEQFF.

J is TRBJ1-2 and V is TRBV19, with unresolved D. The CDR3 has 18 amino acids. V lost 0 bases and J lost 7, with 24 bases in between. Germline assignment: CDR1 LNHDA and CDR2 SQIVND (reference sequence). CDR3 nucleotide sequence: TGTGCCAGTAGTATAGAACCACCCGCAGTCCTCCTAAGCGGTGGCTACACCTTC. Its translation: CASSIEPPAVLLSGGYTF.

The V and J genes are TRBV9 and TRBJ1-2; D unclear. V was clipped by 4 bases and J by 4 bases, with 20 bases between them. CDR1 SGDLS and CDR2 YYNGEE come from the germline V gene. CDR3 length: 16 amino acids. Here the CDR3 reads CASSPRSQQSLYGYTF. The CDR3 DNA sequence: TGTGCCAGCAGCCCCCGCTCCCAACAGAGCCTCTATGGCTACACCTTC.